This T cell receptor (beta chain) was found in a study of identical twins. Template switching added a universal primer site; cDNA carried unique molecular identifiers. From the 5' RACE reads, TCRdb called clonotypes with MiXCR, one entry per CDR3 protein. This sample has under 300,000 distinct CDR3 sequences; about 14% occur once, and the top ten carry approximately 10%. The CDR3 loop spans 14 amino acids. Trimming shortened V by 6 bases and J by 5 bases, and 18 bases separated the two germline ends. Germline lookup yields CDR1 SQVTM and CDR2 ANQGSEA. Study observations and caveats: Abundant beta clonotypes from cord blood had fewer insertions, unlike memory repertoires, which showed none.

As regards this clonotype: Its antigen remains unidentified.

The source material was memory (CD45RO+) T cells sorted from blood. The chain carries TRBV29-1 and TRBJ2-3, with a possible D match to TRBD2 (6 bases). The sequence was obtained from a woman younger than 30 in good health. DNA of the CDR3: TGCAGCGTAGGTCAGTGGCGGGGAGAAGATACGCAGTATTTT. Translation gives CSVGQWRGEDTQYF.